This T cell receptor beta chain was recorded in a study of graft-versus-host responses after intestinal transplantation. Looking at the study overall: Recipients obtained multivisceral, liver-intestinal, or isolated intestinal transplants.

The data were produced by immunoSEQ multiplex PCR, yet TCRdb's version contains in-frame clones alone and is incomplete. The table has about 41,000 clones, approximately 95% seen once; the top ten hold approximately 0.54%. Trimming removed 8 bases at V and 1 base at J, with 9 bases between. The CDR3 contains 12 residues. Germline V gene sequence: CDR1 WSHSY, CDR2 SAAADI. Regarding this clone: Its antigen is undetermined.

The specimen was unstimulated CD8+ T cells sorted from spleen or lymph node cells, collected before transplant. The clonotype originates from a human donor who was the organ donor for an intestinal transplant. This chain connects TRBV10-2 to TRBJ2-7, with D hard to call. CDR3 sequence reads: CASPTESYEQYF. The DNA for the CDR3 is TGCGCCAGCCCGACTGAATCCTACGAGCAGTACTTC.